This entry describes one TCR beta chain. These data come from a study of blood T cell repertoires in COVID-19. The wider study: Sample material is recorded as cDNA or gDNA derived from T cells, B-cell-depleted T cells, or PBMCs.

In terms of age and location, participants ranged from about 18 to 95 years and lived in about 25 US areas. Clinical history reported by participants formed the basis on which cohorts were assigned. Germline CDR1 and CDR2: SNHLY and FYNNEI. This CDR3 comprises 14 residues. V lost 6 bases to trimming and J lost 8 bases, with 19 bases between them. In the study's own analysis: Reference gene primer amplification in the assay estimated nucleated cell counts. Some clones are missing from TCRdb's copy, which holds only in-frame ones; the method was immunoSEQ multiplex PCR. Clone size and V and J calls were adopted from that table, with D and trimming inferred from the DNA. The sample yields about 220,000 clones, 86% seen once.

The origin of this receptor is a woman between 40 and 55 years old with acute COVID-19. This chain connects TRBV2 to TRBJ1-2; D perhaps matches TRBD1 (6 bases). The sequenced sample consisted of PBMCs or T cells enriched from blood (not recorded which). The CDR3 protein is CASRSQGNRVGYTF. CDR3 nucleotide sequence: TGTGCCAGCAGGTCTCAGGGTAACAGGGTCGGCTACACCTTC.